Each of the 21 T cell receptor beta chains below was sequenced from the same sample in a study of blood T cell repertoires in COVID-19 (dated by TCRdb to 2018 to 2021). The protocol used for the library was the immunoSEQ multiplex PCR assay. TCRdb retrieved this table from immuneACCESS and kept in-frame rearrangements only. Not all clones are present; in checked studies, unresolved V genes account for under half, and no reason is known for the remainder. In all, the sample holds some 190,000 clones, and 85% to 90% of those were seen once. The top ten clonotypes cover around 1.5% of the sample. The sequenced sample consisted of peripheral blood. All receptors come from a man between 18 and 29 years old with active or convalescent COVID-19.

In its sample, this clone was seen once. This chain connects TRBV28 to TRBJ2-7, with TRBD2 identical over 8 bases. Germline V lookup: CDR1 MDHEN, CDR2 SYDVKM. This CDR3 has 15 residues. Trimming took 5 bases from V and 0 from J; bases not matched to a gene: 6. The CDR3 region has the DNA TGTGCCAGCAGTACAGCGGGAGTCCTCTCCTACGAGCAGTACTTC. Amino acids: CASSTAGVLSYEQYF.

This chain connects TRBV30 to TRBJ2-1; TRBD2 matches 14 bases. J gave up 8 bases and V 5 bases, and 8 bases lay outside the gene matches. This CDR3 spans 15 amino acids. The germline V gene has CDR1 GTSNPN and CDR2 SVGIG (reference sequence). CDR3 sequence reads: CAWEGLAGERHEQFF. In nucleotides, the CDR3 is TGTGCCTGGGAGGGACTAGCGGGAGAGCGACATGAGCAGTTCTTC. Full variable domain (rest looked up from reference TRBV30 and TRBJ2-1): SQTIHQWPATLVQPVGSPLSLECTVEGTSNPNLYWYRQAAGRGLQLLFYSVGIGQISSEVPQNLSASRPQDRQFILSSKKLLLSDSGFYLCAWEGLAGERHEQFFGPGTRLTVL.

J is TRBJ1-2 and V is TRBV19, with TRBD1 as a possible D gene (6 bases). The CDR3 length is 14 residues. Germline V CDR1 and CDR2: LNHDA, SQIVND (reference sequence). Deletions cut 3 bases from V and 4 bases from J, with 12 bases between. CDR3 nucleotides: TGTGCCAGTAGTATGTTCGGACAGTTCTATGGCTACACCTTC. This gives the protein CASSMFGQFYGYTF.

V usage is TRBV7-6 and J usage is TRBJ2-7; TRBD1 might be the D (5 bases). Germline V gene data show CDR1 as SGHVS and CDR2 as FNYEAQ. This CDR3 has 14 residues. The ends were cut back, 6 bases at V and 1 base at J, with 13 bases in the middle. The CDR3: CASSTGLLSYEQYF. In DNA, the CDR3 is TGTGCCAGCAGTACAGGCCTCCTTTCCTACGAGCAGTACTTC.

This sequence joins TRBV5-5 and TRBJ1-4; weak D call: TRBD1 (6 bases). Trimming stripped 3 bases from V and 7 bases from J, with 16 bases between. CDR1 SGHKS and CDR2 YYEKEE come from the germline V gene (reference sequence). CDR3 size: 15 residues. The CDR3 sequence is CASSWGWQGTEKLFF. CDR3 sequence (DNA): TGTGCCAGCAGCTGGGGCTGGCAGGGGACTGAAAAACTGTTTTTT. The variable domain in full, completed from reference TRBV5-5 and TRBJ1-4, reads DAGVTQSPTHLIKTRGQQVTLRCSPISGHKSVSWYQQVLGQGPQFIFQYYEKEERGRGNFPDRFSARQFPNYSSELNVNALLLGDSALYLCASSWGWQGTEKLFFGSGTQLSVL.

This chain uses TRBV5-4 with TRBJ1-2, with TRBD1 identical over 8 bases. CDR3 length equals 18 residues. The V gene's germline CDR1 is SGHNT and CDR2 YYREEE (reference sequence). Trimming at V came to 2 bases and at J to 3 bases, leaving 15 bases not matched to a gene. In DNA, the CDR3 is TGTGCCAGCAGCTTCAACCCCAAAGGGACAGGCCCAGACTATGGCTACACCTTC. This gives the protein CASSFNPKGTGPDYGYTF.

The rearrangement uses TRBV4-2 and TRBJ2-1; 9 nucleotides match TRBD2. Germline CDR1 is LGHNA and CDR2 is YNFKEQ. Losses at the gene ends were 2 bases for V and 4 bases for J; bases not matched to a gene: 9. CDR3 length: 17 residues. CDR3 amino acids: CASSQPTGTSRYNEQFF. The CDR3 nucleotides are TGTGCCAGCAGCCAACCCACCGGGACTAGCAGGTACAATGAGCAGTTCTTC.

The J gene is TRBJ1-2, the V gene TRBV7-9; D not certain. With 5 bases removed from V and 1 base from J, the gap between germline ends came to 20 bases. Germline CDR1 reads SEHNR; CDR2 reads FQNEAQ (reference sequence). The CDR3 consists of 17 residues. CDR3 region: CASSRNLETRDNYGYTF. The DNA of the CDR3 is TGTGCCAGCAGCCGAAACCTGGAAACCCGGGATAACTATGGCTACACCTTC.

J is TRBJ2-1 and V is TRBV21-1; the DNA was not compared with TRBD2, the D call given in the table. TRBV21-1 counts as a pseudogene. The CDR3 sequence is 17 residues long. This CDR3 reads CASSKMRTVNSDNEQFF. The CDR3 DNA sequence: TGTGCCAGCAGCAAAATGAGGACTGTCAATTCCGACAATGAGCAGTTCTTC.

The genes are TRBV5-1 and TRBJ2-1; the match to TRBD1 covers 9 bases. The V segment lost 3 bases and the J segment 7 bases; nucleotides outside the gene matches: 17. The CDR3 sequence is 18 residues long. Per the germline V gene, CDR1 is SGHRS and CDR2 is YFSETQ. The chain's CDR3 is CASSSGRPGTGSVNEQFF. CDR3 sequence (DNA): TGCGCCAGCAGCTCAGGCAGACCCGGGACAGGGTCAGTAAATGAGCAGTTCTTC.

This chain joins TRBV5-4 and TRBJ1-5; a weak D match, TRBD1 (5 bases). This CDR3 contains 14 residues. The V end was cut by 0 bases, the J end by 4 bases, with 8 bases between. Germline CDR1 SGHNT, CDR2 YYREEE (reference sequence). As DNA, the CDR3 is TGTGCCAGCAGCTTGGGGGGGGTAAATCAGCCCCAGCATTTT. Amino acids: CASSLGGVNQPQHF.

The rearrangement uses TRBV30 and TRBJ2-1; possible D gene TRBD2, 5 bases. Germline V lookup: CDR1 GTSNPN, CDR2 SVGIG (reference sequence). V lost 0 bases, J lost 4 bases, and 13 bases lay in between. The CDR3 extends over 15 amino acids. The DNA of the CDR3 is TGTGCCTGGAGTGTGTCAGGAGGTCCATACAATGAGCAGTTCTTC. It translates to CAWSVSGGPYNEQFF.

This clone was observed a single time. DNA of the CDR3: TGTGCCGTGTACGTATCGGGGAGCGGCACAGATACGCAGTATTTT. Amino acids: CAVYVSGSGTDTQYF. This chain uses TRBV19 with TRBJ2-3, with D tentatively TRBD2 (5 bases). V gave up 11 bases and J gave up 1 base, with 19 bases separating them. CDR3 length: 15 residues. Germline V lookup: CDR1 LNHDA, CDR2 SQIVND (reference sequence).

This chain joins TRBV11-2 and TRBJ2-7, with TRBD2 identical over 11 bases. V gave up 5 bases and J gave up 3 bases; unmatched junction bases: 3. Germline V lookup: CDR1 SGHAT, CDR2 FQNNGV. This CDR3 is built from 14 residues. CDR3 in DNA: TGTGCCAGCAGCCCGGGGACTAGCGGCTACGAGCAGTACTTC. It translates to CASSPGTSGYEQYF.

The rearrangement links TRBV11-2 to TRBJ2-6; D gene ambiguous. The CDR3 extends over 18 amino acids. V shed 5 bases and J shed 1 base, with 18 bases lying between them. Germline CDR1 is SGHAT and CDR2 is FQNNGV. This CDR3 is CASSPQLIQASGANVLTF. The CDR3 nucleotides read TGTGCCAGCAGCCCCCAGCTAATCCAGGCTTCTGGGGCCAACGTCCTGACTTTC.

The genes are TRBV28 and TRBJ2-5; D is ambiguous. V dropped 10 bases and J dropped 5 bases, with 8 bases sitting between them. The length of the CDR3 is 10 residues. From germline, CDR1 is MDHEN and CDR2 SYDVKM. The CDR3 coding sequence is TGTGCCACTAAGGAGGAGACCCAGTACTTC. Translated, it gives CATKEETQYF.

The chain carries TRBV11-2 and TRBJ1-1; TRBD1 matches 7 bases. The germline gives CDR1 SGHAT, CDR2 FQNNGV. This CDR3 has 13 amino acids. V lost 6 bases to trimming and J lost 0 bases; unmatched junction nucleotides: 1. CDR3 sequence (DNA): TGTGCCAGCAGACAGGGGCTGAACACTGAAGCTTTCTTT. As protein: CASRQGLNTEAFF.

The chain employs TRBV19 and TRBJ2-2, with 8 bases aligning to TRBD1. Germline V gives CDR1 LNHDA, CDR2 SQIVND (reference sequence). This CDR3 has 15 residues. J lost 3 bases, V lost 8 bases, and 8 bases had no gene match. CDR3 in DNA: TGTGCCAGTTTACGGGGACAGGAAGACACCGGGGAGCTGTTTTTT. This translates into CASLRGQEDTGELFF.

This clone was found once. The chain joins TRBV5-1 to TRBJ1-6; perhaps TRBD1 as D (6 bases). CDR3 length equals 16 residues. CDR1 and CDR2 (germline): SGHRS, YFSETQ. With 0 bases removed from V and 6 bases from J, the gap between germline ends came to 13 bases. The chain's CDR3 is CASSLVGGGANSPLHF. The CDR3 DNA reads as TGCGCCAGCAGCTTGGTCGGCGGGGGCGCTAATTCACCCCTCCACTTT.

The V and J genes are TRBV5-1 and TRBJ2-2; perhaps TRBD2 as D (5 bases). CDR1 and CDR2 (germline): SGHRS, YFSETQ. The CDR3 spans 15 residues. The germline V and J ends were trimmed by 2 bases and 1 base, with 9 bases remaining between them. The CDR3 coding sequence is TGCGCCAGCAGCTTCCGGGAACAGAACACCGGGGAGCTGTTTTTT. Its protein product is CASSFREQNTGELFF. The full variable domain, with the rest looked up from reference TRBV5-1 and TRBJ2-2, is KAGVTQTPRYLIKTRGQQVTLSCSPISGHRSVSWYQQTPGQGLQFLFEYFSETQRNKGNFPGRFSGRQFSNSRSEMNVSTLELGDSALYLCASSFREQNTGELFFGEGSRLTVL.

This sequence joins TRBV19 and TRBJ2-7; 10 bases agree with TRBD2. The CDR3 covers 15 residues. J gave up 4 bases and V 5 bases, and 8 bases lay outside the gene matches. Per the germline V gene, CDR1 is LNHDA and CDR2 is SQIVND (reference sequence). The CDR3 sequence: CASSGLAGVGYEQYF. The DNA of the CDR3 is TGTGCCAGTAGTGGGCTAGCGGGAGTCGGGTACGAGCAGTACTTC.